What follows describes a single T cell receptor beta chain. The entry originates in a study of T cells in localized non-small cell lung cancer. Sequenced by immunoSEQ multiplex PCR; TCRdb stores in-frame clones only, minus some. The sample lists about 19,000 clones, 80% to 95% occurring once. This TCR was sampled from a male donor older than 55 with stage I squamous cell lung carcinoma. The specimen comprised peripheral blood, sampled before any cancer treatment.

CDR3 sequence reads: CASSLTPSSYEQYF. In DNA, the CDR3 is TGCGCCAGCAGCTTGACCCCTTCCTCCTACGAGCAGTACTTC. This chain links TRBV5-1 with TRBJ2-7; D unclear. This CDR3 has 14 residues. The ends were cut back, 1 base at V and 0 bases at J, with 8 bases in the middle. Germline V lookup: CDR1 SGHRS, CDR2 YFSETQ. Combining the CDR3 with reference TRBV5-1 and TRBJ2-7 gives the whole variable domain KAGVTQTPRYLIKTRGQQVTLSCSPISGHRSVSWYQQTPGQGLQFLFEYFSETQRNKGNFPGRFSGRQFSNSRSEMNVSTLELGDSALYLCASSLTPSSYEQYFGPGTRLTVT.